This T cell receptor (beta chain) stems from a study of control samples from healthy donors and cancer patients (dated by TCRdb to about 2020). The germline ends are 14 bases apart after V is trimmed by 3 bases and J by 2 bases. Measured from the cysteine to the phenylalanine, the CDR3 is 15 residues long. Of the read, only the CDR3 DNA is kept; its 45 bases are in frame from base 1. Via the germline V gene (reference sequence), CDR1 is LNHDA and CDR2 SQIVND. This clone is medium-sized (0.01 to 0.1%). The antigen it binds to is not known. No clone much larger than this one lies a single base away; base qualities are absent. Libraries were made using the immunoSEQ multiplex PCR assay. Imported from immuneACCESS, the table was reduced by TCRdb to in-frame sequences with V and J called. These copies leave out some clones; in studies compared against another copy, an unresolved V gene accounts for under half, and the cause of the remainder is not known. The sample data list about 82,000 clones, and around 91% of these were observed just once. The top ten hold 6.5% to 7.5% of the sample.

The sample consisted of blood. This sequence was found in a man aged 50 to 60 in good health. The rearranged chain carries TRBV19 and TRBJ2-7, and TRBD1 may be the D gene, going by 6 matching bases. The sequenced DNA is TGTGCCAGTAGTATCCGGGACACGTTCACCTACGAGCAGTACTTC. This sequence encodes CASSIRDTFTYEQYF.